These 16 T cell receptor beta chains share one sample of origin, sequenced in a study of read filtering for tumor transcriptome and immune sequencing. From around 440 ng of RNA, a library with molecular barcoded alpha/delta and beta/gamma adaptors was made. MiXCR, applied by TCRdb to the reads, yields one record per CDR3 protein. Here the sample spans about 58,000 distinct CDR3 sequences, 10% to 15% being singletons. Input material: a population of CD138-negative cells sorted from bone marrow. These receptors originate from a donor at least 40 years old with multiple myeloma.

This clonotype came up many times. This chain links TRBV6-5 with TRBJ2-3; 8 nucleotides match TRBD1. The CDR3 is 17 residues long. Germline trimming cut 2 bases from V and 2 bases from J; bases unmatched to any gene: 9. The V gene's germline CDR1 is MNHEY and CDR2 SVGAGI. This chain's CDR3 is CASSYRTGLGSTDTQYF. The CDR3 DNA reads TGTGCCAGCAGTTACCGGACAGGGTTGGGATCCACAGATACGCAGTATTTT.

This clonotype was found many times. V and J are TRBV6-5 and TRBJ1-5; D unclear. This CDR3 has 12 residues. From germline, CDR1 is MNHEY and CDR2 SVGAGI. V lost 8 bases, J lost 0 bases, and 5 bases lay in between. The CDR3 loop is CASGTSNQPQHF. In DNA form, the CDR3 reads TGTGCCAGCGGTACTAGCAATCAGCCCCAGCATTTT.

This clonotype appeared many times. The rearrangement joins TRBV4-1 to TRBJ1-1; 7 nucleotides match TRBD1. V gave up 3 bases and J gave up 4 bases; unmatched junction bases: 5. The CDR3 spans 14 residues. CDR1 and CDR2 from the germline V gene are MGHRA and YSYEKL. The CDR3 protein is CASSHQKGATEAFF. CDR3 bases: TGCGCCAGCAGCCATCAAAAGGGGGCCACTGAAGCTTTCTTT.

This clonotype was seen more than once but under ten times. The rearrangement joins TRBV20-1 to TRBJ1-3; 8 nucleotides line up with TRBD1. Germline CDR1 and CDR2: DFQATT and SNEGSKA (reference sequence). This CDR3 has 13 amino acids. V was pared by 6 bases and J by 2 bases, with 3 bases of the junction left unmatched. The CDR3 DNA reads as TGCAGTGCAGACAGGGGTACTGGAAACACCATATATTTT. It is translated as CSADRGTGNTIYF.

This clonotype appeared many times. The rearrangement joins TRBV29-1 to TRBJ2-2; 7 positions match TRBD1. This CDR3 is 14 amino acids long. V lost 5 bases to trimming and J lost 2 bases; unmatched junction nucleotides: 5. CDR1 is SQVTM, CDR2 ANQGSEA, per germline. CDR3 in DNA: TGCAGCGTTCCGGGACAGAGAAACACCGGGGAGCTGTTTTTT. Protein: CSVPGQRNTGELFF.

Worth noting for this clonotype: It may be a read error: a sequence one base away is much more abundant. V usage is TRBV6-6 and J usage is TRBJ2-1; tentatively, D is TRBD1 (6 bases). This CDR3 is built from 12 residues. Germline lookup yields CDR1 MNHNY and CDR2 SVGAGI (reference sequence). V was cut by 6 bases and J by 4 bases, with 7 bases left in between. This CDR3 is CASRDRYNEQFF. The CDR3 nucleotides are TGTGCCAGCAGGGACAGATACAATGAGCAGTTCTTC.

With respect to this clonotype: A much larger clone sits a single nucleotide away, making a read error possible. The chain employs TRBV20-1 and TRBJ2-3, with D possibly matching TRBD1 (6 bases). Per germline, CDR1 DFQATT and CDR2 SNEGSKA (reference sequence). The CDR3 spans 13 residues. Trimming removed 8 bases from V and 4 bases from J, with 16 bases in between. The chain's CDR3 is CSTAGVKADTQYF. The CDR3 DNA sequence: TGCAGTACGGCAGGGGTTAAGGCAGATACGCAGTATTTT.

This clonotype was detected ten times or more. The chain has TRBV6-5 and TRBJ1-2; D possibly corresponds to TRBD1 (6 bases). Trimming removed 2 bases at V and 0 bases at J, with 13 bases between. This CDR3 is built from 16 residues. The germline V gene encodes CDR1 MNHEY and CDR2 SVGAGI. The CDR3 loop reads CASSYPKGTPNYGYTF. The CDR3 DNA reads TGTGCCAGCAGTTACCCCAAGGGGACACCTAACTATGGCTACACCTTC.

Many counts were recorded for this clonotype. The rearrangement uses TRBV7-6 and TRBJ2-5; 7 bases are shared with TRBD2. The CDR3 runs 15 residues. J lost 5 bases, V lost 0 bases, and 6 bases had no gene match. Germline V gene sequence: CDR1 SGHVS, CDR2 FNYEAQ. Written as DNA, the CDR3 is TGTGCCAGCAGCTTAGCCGGGGCCGGGAGGGAGACCCAGTACTTC. This encodes CASSLAGAGRETQYF.

This clonotype was observed at least ten times. The missing conserved phenylalanine or tryptophan at the end of this CDR3 makes a read error likely. The DNA is left out, because the CDR3 cannot be placed on it with certainty; the CDR3 is given as TCRdb lists it. The V gene is TRBV5-1, the J gene TRBJ1-1; TRBD1 is taken as the D call from the table, unchecked against the DNA. The germline V gene encodes CDR1 SGHRS and CDR2 YFSETQ. The CDR3 totals 14 residues, both ends included. The CDR3 protein is CASSFDGSWAGGQI.

This clonotype has at least ten counts. The chain carries TRBV20-1 and TRBJ2-1, with 8 bases aligning to TRBD1. This CDR3 contains 9 residues. V shed 3 bases and J 14 bases; nucleotides not matched to a gene: 0. The germline V gene has CDR1 DFQATT and CDR2 SNEGSKA (reference sequence). CDR3 DNA: TGCAGTGCTAGGGACAGGGAGTTCTTC. Its protein product is CSARDREFF.

The chain carries TRBV3-1 and TRBJ2-7, with 8 bases matching TRBD1. Germline V gives CDR1 LGHDT, CDR2 YNNKEL (reference sequence). This CDR3 is 15 amino acids long. The ends lost 1 base at V and 6 bases at J; junction bases unmatched: 8. This chain's CDR3 is CASSQVGQGPSEQYF. CDR3 nucleotides: TGTGCCAGCAGCCAAGTCGGACAGGGCCCCTCCGAGCAGTACTTC.

This clonotype was seen repeatedly, ten times or more. V is TRBV6-5 and J is TRBJ1-1, with TRBD1 matching over 7 bases. Germline CDR1 and CDR2: MNHEY and SVGAGI. This CDR3 is built from 15 residues. V gave up 2 bases and J gave up 2 bases; unmatched junction bases: 5. The CDR3 DNA reads TGTGCCAGCAGTTACGGGACAGCTAGAAACACTGAAGCTTTCTTT. Encoded protein: CASSYGTARNTEAFF.

There are many counts of this clonotype. DNA for the CDR3: TGCGCCAGCAGCCAATCAGGAAAGCCCACAGATACGCAGTATTTT. Translating gives CASSQSGKPTDTQYF. The chain has TRBV4-1 and TRBJ2-3; no reliable D call. CDR1 and CDR2 (germline): MGHRA, YSYEKL. Deletions cut 2 bases from V and 2 bases from J, with 11 bases between. This CDR3 is built from 15 residues.

This clonotype has just a few counts. Mismatch with germline at one junction end may stem from a read error. The CDR3, as DNA: TGTGCCAGCTCACCACAGGGTAGCGGGCTGCGCTTC. This encodes CASSPQGSGLRF. The chain uses TRBV18 and TRBJ2-7, with 7 bases fitting TRBD2. Germline CDR1 KGHSH, CDR2 LQKENI. The CDR3 extends over 12 amino acids.

This clonotype was counted at least ten times. V gene TRBV5-8 combines with J gene TRBJ2-1; D could derive from TRBD1 or TRBD2 (6 bases each). Trimming stripped 5 bases from V and 6 bases from J, with 18 bases between. The V gene's germline CDR1 is SGHTS and CDR2 YDEGEE. This CDR3 is built from 15 residues. CDR3 in amino acids: CASSWGAGFPNEQFF. Here the CDR3 DNA reads TGTGCCAGCAGTTGGGGGGCCGGCTTTCCCAATGAGCAGTTCTTC.